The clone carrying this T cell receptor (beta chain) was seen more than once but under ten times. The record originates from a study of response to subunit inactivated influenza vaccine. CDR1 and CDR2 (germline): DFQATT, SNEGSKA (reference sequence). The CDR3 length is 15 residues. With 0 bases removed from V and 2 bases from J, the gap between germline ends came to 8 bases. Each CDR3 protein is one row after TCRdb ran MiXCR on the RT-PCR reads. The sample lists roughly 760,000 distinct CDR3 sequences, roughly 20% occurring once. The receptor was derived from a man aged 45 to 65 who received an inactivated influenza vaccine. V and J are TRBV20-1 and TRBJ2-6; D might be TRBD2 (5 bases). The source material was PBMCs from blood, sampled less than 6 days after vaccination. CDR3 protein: CSARDFGTGANVLTF. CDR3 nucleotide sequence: TGCAGTGCTAGAGATTTCGGGACTGGGGCCAACGTCCTGACTTTC.